This T cell receptor (beta chain) was obtained from a study of Tregs in tolerant kidney transplant recipients. Thawed PBMCs were FACS-sorted into unstimulated CD4+CD25+CD127- regulatory T cells, CD4+CD25- non-regulatory cells, CD4 and CD8 cells. Using immunoSEQ multiplex PCR, the repertoire was profiled, and TCRdb retains in-frame clones only, with some absent. The data show roughly 120,000 clones, 92% seen once. The receptor's source is a human donor in good health. Sequencing was carried out using CD4+ T cells from blood.

DNA of the CDR3: TGTGCCTGGAGGTCTAAAACTCGACAGTCAACTAATGAAAAACTGTTTTTT. This encodes CAWRSKTRQSTNEKLFF. J is TRBJ1-4 and V is TRBV30, with a possible D match to TRBD1 (5 bases). This CDR3 region has 17 residues. The germline CDR1 and CDR2 sequences are GTSNPN and SVGIG (reference sequence). V lost 3 bases and J 0 bases, leaving 17 bases between the germline ends. Variable domain in full (rest from reference TRBV30 and TRBJ1-4): SQTIHQWPATLVQPVGSPLSLECTVEGTSNPNLYWYRQAAGRGLQLLFYSVGIGQISSEVPQNLSASRPQDRQFILSSKKLLLSDSGFYLCAWRSKTRQSTNEKLFFGSGTQLSVL.